This is a list of T cell receptor gamma chains from one sample in a study of fetal and pediatric gammadelta thymocytes. TCRdb redid the clone calls on the reads with CATT. The sample shows some 120 gamma-chain clones, 3% to 3.5% of them seen only once. Sequencing used Vgamma9Vdelta2 gamma-delta T cells from the thymus. The source is a child who underwent cardiac surgery and was recorded as healthy. Both conserved end residues are part of each CDR3. The order of the fields is V gene, J gene, CDR3 protein, CDR3 DNA.

V gene: TRGV9; J gene: TRGJP; CDR3 protein: CALWEQQELGKKIKVF; CDR3 DNA: TGTGCCTTGTGGGAGCAGCAAGAGTTGGGCAAAAAAATCAAGGTATTT